The entry below describes one T cell receptor (beta chain). Its antigen is still unknown. Nothing much larger sits one base from this clone, and base qualities are not available. The CDR3 numbers 13 residues from cysteine through phenylalanine. Just the 39-base CDR3 DNA is kept, in frame starting at base 1. CDR1 and CDR2, per the germline V gene, are SGHRS and YFSETQ. V is pared back by 4 bases and J by 13 bases, with 20 bases lying between the germline termini. The treatment or condition label, read with the paper, signifies: live attenuated yellow fever vaccine strain. PBMCs were isolated from peripheral blood using a standard Ficoll-Paque protocol. Dynabeads CD4 and CD8 positive selection kits were used to isolate CD4 and CD8 T-cell fractions. TriZol was used to extract RNA from bulk PBMCs, from CD4 and CD8 fractions, and from dextramer-positive and dextramer-negative fractions. This sample was included in a study of T cells after yellow fever vaccination (dated by TCRdb to about 2019). Background on the whole study: The SMART-Seq v4 Ultra Low Input RNA kit was used to prepare libraries from fractions with low cell numbers. Two healthy male donors, one aged 18 to 29 and one aged 30 to 39 years, were included in the cohort. Bulk PBMC replicates and cell subsets were isolated from blood drawn at multiple timepoints before and after both primary and secondary immunization. To follow T-cell clones before and after primary and booster YFV17D yellow fever vaccination, bulk TCR alpha and beta repertoires were sequenced over time.

TCR cDNA was synthesized by 5'RACE template switching, through which a universal primer site and unique molecular identifiers were introduced. Priming of cDNA synthesis was performed from both the TCR alpha and TCR beta constant segments. Two PCR steps were used to amplify libraries, with sample barcodes and sequencing adapters being added in the second step. Libraries were sequenced on Illumina HiSeq 2500 (2x100 bp) or NovaSeq (2x150 bp). The paper's processing steps were these. MIGEC handled demultiplexing of reads and collapsing into UMI consensus sequences, while MiXCR performed V(D)J alignment. Vaccine-responding clonotypes were identified with edgeR using replicate PBMC samples, with FDR below 0.01 and a log2 fold change above 5 up to day 15 being required. Each bulk clonotype was labeled CD4 or CD8 based on which sequenced repertoire, CD4 or CD8, contained the clonotype at higher abundance. TCRdb cleaned the public reads at Q25 with fastp, built clones with MiXCR and kept in-frame beta chains. Each entry merges the rows of one CDR3 protein and shows their most common DNA and genes. TCRdb's processing, not the study's, gives the V and J calls here. The sample table contains a few hundred thousand distinct CDR3 sequences; only one count was recorded for roughly 6.3% of them. More than 1% of the sample rests with the top ten.

Beyond this particular receptor, the publication reports: After the booster, most clones that had expanded after primary vaccination were detected again (over 95% of CD4 and roughly nine tenths of CD8), suggesting broad maintenance of memory. A small fraction of clonotypes appeared in both the CD4 and CD8 compartments, likely as a result of convergent recombination. Only two donors were included in the study, so the extent to which the findings can be generalized is limited. The secondary T-cell response was found to be weaker but faster than the primary response, with a peak reached on day 5 rather than on day 15. Computational filtering was needed because FACS-sorted repertoires could contain abundant contaminating clonotypes from the bulk population.

This receptor was identified in a man aged 30 to 39 who received the YFV17D yellow fever vaccine. The specimen comprised CD4+ T cells sorted from PBMCs, sampled on the day of the yellow fever booster vaccination. The rearranged segments are TRBV5-1 and TRBJ1-1; TRBD1 is possibly the D segment (6 matching bases). The sequenced DNA: TGCGCCAGCAGCGTGCCGGGCCAAAGGGGGGTTTTCTTT. Its translation is CASSVPGQRGVFF.